This T cell receptor (beta chain) was recorded in a study of control samples from healthy donors and cancer patients. Trimming removed 3 bases from V and 0 bases from J; junction bases left unmatched: 2. The CDR3 has 16 amino acids. Germline-derived CDR1 and CDR2 are ENHRY and SYGVKD. Produced via immunoSEQ multiplex PCR; TCRdb's table is partial and in-frame only. Here the sample spans 21,000 or so clones, approximately 85% being singletons. This TCR was sampled from a man aged 60 to 75 with head and neck cancer. The chain employs TRBV10-3 and TRBJ2-2; 9 nucleotides match TRBD2. Source material: PBMCs. CDR3 in amino acids: CAISEASGANTGELFF. The DNA of the CDR3 is TGTGCCATCAGTGAAGCTAGCGGGGCGAACACCGGGGAGCTGTTTTTT.